This T cell receptor (beta chain) stems from a study of T cell changes during pregnancy in multiple sclerosis. The method was immunoSEQ multiplex PCR; TCRdb's version includes in-frame clones alone and lacks a portion of them. This table holds tens of thousands of clones, 87% found once. CDR1 is GTSNPN, CDR2 SVGIG, per germline (reference sequence). V lost 4 bases to trimming and J lost 4 bases, with 16 bases between them. The CDR3 length is 14 residues. The chain joins TRBV30 to TRBJ1-1; maybe TRBD1 (5 bases). The source is a female donor with multiple sclerosis, enrolled in a pregnancy study. Material: CD8+ T cells from peripheral blood mononuclear cells, obtained before pregnancy. The CDR3: CAWTPLTVPTEAFF. DNA for the CDR3: TGTGCCTGGACCCCCTTGACAGTTCCCACTGAAGCTTTCTTT.